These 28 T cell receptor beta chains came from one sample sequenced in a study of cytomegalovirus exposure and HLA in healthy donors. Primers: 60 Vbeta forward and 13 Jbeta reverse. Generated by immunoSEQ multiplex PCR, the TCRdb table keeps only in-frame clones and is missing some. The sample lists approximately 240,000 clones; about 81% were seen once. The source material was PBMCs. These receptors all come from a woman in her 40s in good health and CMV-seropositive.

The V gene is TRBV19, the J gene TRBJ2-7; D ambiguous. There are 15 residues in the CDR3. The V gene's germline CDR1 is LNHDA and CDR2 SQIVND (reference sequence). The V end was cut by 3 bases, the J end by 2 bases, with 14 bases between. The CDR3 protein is CASSMRPRETYEQYF. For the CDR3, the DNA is TGTGCCAGTAGTATGCGCCCCCGAGAAACCTACGAGCAGTACTTC.

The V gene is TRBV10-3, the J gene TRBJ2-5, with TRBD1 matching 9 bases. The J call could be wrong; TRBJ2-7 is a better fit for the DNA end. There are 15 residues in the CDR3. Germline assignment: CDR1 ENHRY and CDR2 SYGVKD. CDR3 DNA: TGTGCCATCAGTGAGTCGGGACAGGGATCCTACGAGCAGTACTTC. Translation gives CAISESGQGSYEQYF.

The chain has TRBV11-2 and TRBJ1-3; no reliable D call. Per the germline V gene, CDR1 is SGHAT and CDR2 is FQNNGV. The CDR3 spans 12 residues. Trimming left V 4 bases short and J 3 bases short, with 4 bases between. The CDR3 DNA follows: TGTGCCAGCAGCTCGGGTGGAAACACCATATATTTT. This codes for CASSSGGNTIYF.

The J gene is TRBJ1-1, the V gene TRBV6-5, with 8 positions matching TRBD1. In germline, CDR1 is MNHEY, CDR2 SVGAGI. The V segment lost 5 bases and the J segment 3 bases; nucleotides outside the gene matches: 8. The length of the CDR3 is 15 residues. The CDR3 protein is CASSRGQEGYTEAFF. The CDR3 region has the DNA TGTGCCAGCAGTCGGGGACAGGAAGGGTACACTGAAGCTTTCTTT.

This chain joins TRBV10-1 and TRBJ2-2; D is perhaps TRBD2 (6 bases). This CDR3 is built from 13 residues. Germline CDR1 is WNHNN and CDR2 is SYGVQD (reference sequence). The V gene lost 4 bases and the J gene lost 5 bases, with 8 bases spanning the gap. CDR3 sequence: CASSARETGELFF. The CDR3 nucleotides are TGCGCCAGCAGTGCCCGGGAGACCGGGGAGCTGTTTTTT.

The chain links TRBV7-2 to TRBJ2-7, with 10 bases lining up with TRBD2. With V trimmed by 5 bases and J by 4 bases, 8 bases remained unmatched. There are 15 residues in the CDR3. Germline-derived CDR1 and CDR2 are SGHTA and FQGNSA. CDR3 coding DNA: TGTGCCAGCAGCCCTCTAGCGGGGGTGATTTACGAGCAGTACTTC. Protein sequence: CASSPLAGVIYEQYF.

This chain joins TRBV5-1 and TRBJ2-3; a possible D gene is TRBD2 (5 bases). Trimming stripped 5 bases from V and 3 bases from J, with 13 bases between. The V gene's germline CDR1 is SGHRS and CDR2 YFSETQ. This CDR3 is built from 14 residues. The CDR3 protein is CASREPRGTDTQYF. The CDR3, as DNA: TGCGCCAGCAGAGAGCCTCGGGGAACAGATACGCAGTATTTT. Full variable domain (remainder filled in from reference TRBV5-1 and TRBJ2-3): KAGVTQTPRYLIKTRGQQVTLSCSPISGHRSVSWYQQTPGQGLQFLFEYFSETQRNKGNFPGRFSGRQFSNSRSEMNVSTLELGDSALYLCASREPRGTDTQYFGPGTRLTVL.

CDR3 in DNA: TGTGCCAGCAGCCTTACCCTTGGCCAGCCCCAGCATTTT. Amino acid sequence: CASSLTLGQPQHF. The rearrangement links TRBV5-4 to TRBJ1-5; D is unclear. V lost 4 bases and J lost 7, with 12 bases in between. The germline V gene has CDR1 SGHNT and CDR2 YYREEE (reference sequence). The CDR3 loop spans 13 amino acids.

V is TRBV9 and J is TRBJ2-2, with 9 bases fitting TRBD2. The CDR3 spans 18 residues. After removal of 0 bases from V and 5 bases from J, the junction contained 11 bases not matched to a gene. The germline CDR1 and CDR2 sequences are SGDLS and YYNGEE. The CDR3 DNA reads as TGTGCCAGCAGCGTAGGAGGTAGCGGGGGACCGAGGACCGGGGAGCTGTTTTTT. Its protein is CASSVGGSGGPRTGELFF.

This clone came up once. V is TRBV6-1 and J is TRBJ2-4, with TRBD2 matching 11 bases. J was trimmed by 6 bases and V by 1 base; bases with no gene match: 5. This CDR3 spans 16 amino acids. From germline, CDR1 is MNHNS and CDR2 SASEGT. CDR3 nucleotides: TGTGCCAGCAGTGAAGGGGGTAGCGGGGGGGGAAACATTCAGTACTTC. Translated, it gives CASSEGGSGGGNIQYF.

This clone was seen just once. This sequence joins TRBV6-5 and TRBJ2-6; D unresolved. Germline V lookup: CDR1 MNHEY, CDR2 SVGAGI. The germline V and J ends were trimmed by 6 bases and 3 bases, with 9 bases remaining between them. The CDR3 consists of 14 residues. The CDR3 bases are TGTGCCAGCAGCCCTTCGGTTGGGGCCAACGTCCTGACTTTC. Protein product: CASSPSVGANVLTF.

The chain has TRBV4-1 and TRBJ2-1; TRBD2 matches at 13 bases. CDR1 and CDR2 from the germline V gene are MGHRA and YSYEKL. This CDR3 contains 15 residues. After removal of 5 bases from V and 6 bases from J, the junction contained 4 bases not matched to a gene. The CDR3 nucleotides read TGCGCCAGCAGCAAAGGACTAGCGGGAGCCAATGAGCAGTTCTTC. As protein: CASSKGLAGANEQFF.

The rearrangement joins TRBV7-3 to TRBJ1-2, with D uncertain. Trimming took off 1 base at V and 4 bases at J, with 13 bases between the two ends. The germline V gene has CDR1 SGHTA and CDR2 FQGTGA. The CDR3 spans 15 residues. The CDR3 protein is CASSLMSGQFYGYTF. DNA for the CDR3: TGTGCCAGCAGCTTAATGTCGGGTCAGTTCTATGGCTACACCTTC.

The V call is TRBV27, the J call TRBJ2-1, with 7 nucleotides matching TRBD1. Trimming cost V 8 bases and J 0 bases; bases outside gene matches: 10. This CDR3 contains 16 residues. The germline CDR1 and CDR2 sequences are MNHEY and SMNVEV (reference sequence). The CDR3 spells CASAPTGTFSYNEQFF. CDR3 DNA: TGTGCCAGCGCCCCGACAGGGACATTCTCCTACAATGAGCAGTTCTTC.

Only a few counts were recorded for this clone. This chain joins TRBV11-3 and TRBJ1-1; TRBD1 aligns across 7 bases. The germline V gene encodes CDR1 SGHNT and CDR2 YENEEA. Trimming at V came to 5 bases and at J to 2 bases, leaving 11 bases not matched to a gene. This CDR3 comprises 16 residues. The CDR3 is CASSLSTGHGNTEAFF. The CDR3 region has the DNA TGTGCCAGCAGCCTATCGACAGGGCATGGTAACACTGAAGCTTTCTTT.

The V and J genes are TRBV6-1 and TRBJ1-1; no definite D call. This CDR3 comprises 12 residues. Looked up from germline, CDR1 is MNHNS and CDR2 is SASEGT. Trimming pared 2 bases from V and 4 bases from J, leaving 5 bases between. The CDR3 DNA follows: TGTGCCAGCAGTGAAAGAGGCACTGAAGCTTTCTTT. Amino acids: CASSERGTEAFF.

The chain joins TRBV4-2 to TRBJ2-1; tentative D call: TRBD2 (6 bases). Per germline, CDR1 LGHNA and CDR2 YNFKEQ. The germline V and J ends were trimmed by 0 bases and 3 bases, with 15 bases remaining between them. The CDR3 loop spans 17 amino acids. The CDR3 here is CASSQDRLLALYNEQFF. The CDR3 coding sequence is TGTGCCAGCAGCCAAGATAGGCTCCTAGCGCTCTACAATGAGCAGTTCTTC.

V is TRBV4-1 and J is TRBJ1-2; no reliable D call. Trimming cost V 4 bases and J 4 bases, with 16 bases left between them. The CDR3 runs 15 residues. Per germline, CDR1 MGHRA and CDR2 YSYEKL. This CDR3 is CASSPGLQLSYGYTF. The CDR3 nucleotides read TGCGCCAGCAGCCCAGGTCTTCAGTTAAGCTATGGCTACACCTTC.

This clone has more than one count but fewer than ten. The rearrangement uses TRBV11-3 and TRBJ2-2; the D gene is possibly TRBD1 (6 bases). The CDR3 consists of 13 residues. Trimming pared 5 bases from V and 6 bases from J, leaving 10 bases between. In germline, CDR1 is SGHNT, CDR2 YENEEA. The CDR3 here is CASSRTGSGELFF. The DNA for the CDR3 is TGTGCCAGCAGCCGAACAGGGTCCGGGGAGCTGTTTTTT.

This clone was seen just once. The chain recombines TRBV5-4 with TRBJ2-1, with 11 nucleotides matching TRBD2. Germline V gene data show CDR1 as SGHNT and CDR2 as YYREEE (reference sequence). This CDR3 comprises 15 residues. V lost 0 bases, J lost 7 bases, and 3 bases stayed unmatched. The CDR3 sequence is CASSLGGLAANEQFF. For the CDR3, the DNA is TGTGCCAGCAGCTTGGGGGGACTAGCGGCTAATGAGCAGTTCTTC.

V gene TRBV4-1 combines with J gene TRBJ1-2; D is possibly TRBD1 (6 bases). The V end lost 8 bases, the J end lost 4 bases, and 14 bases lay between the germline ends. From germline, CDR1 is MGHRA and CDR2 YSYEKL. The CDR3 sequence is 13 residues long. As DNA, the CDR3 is TGCGCCAGCGGAAGGGACAAGTTCTATGGCTACACCTTC. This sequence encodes CASGRDKFYGYTF.

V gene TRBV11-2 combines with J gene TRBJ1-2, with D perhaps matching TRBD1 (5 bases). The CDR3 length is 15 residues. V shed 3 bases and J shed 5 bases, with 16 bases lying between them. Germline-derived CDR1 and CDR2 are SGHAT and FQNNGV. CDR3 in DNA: TGTGCCAGCAGCTTGGGTTCGGGCCCAGGGTATGGCTACACCTTC. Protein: CASSLGSGPGYGYTF.

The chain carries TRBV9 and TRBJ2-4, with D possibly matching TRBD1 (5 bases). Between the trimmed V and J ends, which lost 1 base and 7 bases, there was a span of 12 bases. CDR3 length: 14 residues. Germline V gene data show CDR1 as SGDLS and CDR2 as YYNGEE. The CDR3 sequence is CASSVRPGMNIQYF. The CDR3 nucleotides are TGTGCCAGCAGCGTAAGGCCAGGGATGAACATTCAGTACTTC.

CDR3 sequence reads: CASSLAGLAGVEETQYF. For the CDR3, the DNA is TGTGCCAGCAGCTTAGCAGGACTAGCGGGAGTTGAAGAGACCCAGTACTTC. This chain links TRBV11-3 with TRBJ2-5, with 13 bases aligning to TRBD2. V was clipped by 1 base and J by 3 bases; unmatched bases: 5. There are 17 residues in the CDR3. Per the germline V gene, CDR1 is SGHNT and CDR2 is YENEEA.

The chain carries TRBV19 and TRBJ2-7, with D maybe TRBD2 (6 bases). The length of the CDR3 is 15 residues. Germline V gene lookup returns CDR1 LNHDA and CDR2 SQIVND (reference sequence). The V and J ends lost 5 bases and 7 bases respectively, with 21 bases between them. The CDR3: CASSAEGTPTLEQYF. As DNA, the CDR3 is TGTGCCAGTAGTGCTGAGGGGACTCCCACTTTGGAGCAGTACTTC.

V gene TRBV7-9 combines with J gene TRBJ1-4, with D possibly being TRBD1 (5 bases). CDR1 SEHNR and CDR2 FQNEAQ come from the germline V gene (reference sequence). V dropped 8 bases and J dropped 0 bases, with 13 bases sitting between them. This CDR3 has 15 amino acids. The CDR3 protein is CASAGTRATNEKLFF. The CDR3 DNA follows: TGTGCCAGCGCTGGGACTCGCGCAACTAATGAAAAACTGTTTTTT. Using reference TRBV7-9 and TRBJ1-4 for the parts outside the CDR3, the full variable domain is DTGVSQNPRHKITKRGQNVTFRCDPISEHNRLYWYRQTLGQGPEFLTYFQNEAQLEKSRLLSDRFSAERPKGSFSTLEIQRTEQGDSAMYLCASAGTRATNEKLFFGSGTQLSVL.

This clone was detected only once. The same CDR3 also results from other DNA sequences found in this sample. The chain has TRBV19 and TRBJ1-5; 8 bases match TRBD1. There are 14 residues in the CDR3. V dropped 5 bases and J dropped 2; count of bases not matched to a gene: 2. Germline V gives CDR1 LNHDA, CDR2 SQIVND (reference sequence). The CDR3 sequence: CASSVDRGNQPQHF. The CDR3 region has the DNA TGTGCCAGTAGTGTGGACAGGGGCAATCAGCCCCAGCATTTT.

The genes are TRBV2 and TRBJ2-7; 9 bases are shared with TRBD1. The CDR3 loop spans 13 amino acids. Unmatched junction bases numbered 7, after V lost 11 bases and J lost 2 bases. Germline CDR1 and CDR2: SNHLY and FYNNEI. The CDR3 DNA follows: TGTGCCTCTGGGACAGGGACGACCTACGAGCAGTACTTC. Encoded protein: CASGTGTTYEQYF.